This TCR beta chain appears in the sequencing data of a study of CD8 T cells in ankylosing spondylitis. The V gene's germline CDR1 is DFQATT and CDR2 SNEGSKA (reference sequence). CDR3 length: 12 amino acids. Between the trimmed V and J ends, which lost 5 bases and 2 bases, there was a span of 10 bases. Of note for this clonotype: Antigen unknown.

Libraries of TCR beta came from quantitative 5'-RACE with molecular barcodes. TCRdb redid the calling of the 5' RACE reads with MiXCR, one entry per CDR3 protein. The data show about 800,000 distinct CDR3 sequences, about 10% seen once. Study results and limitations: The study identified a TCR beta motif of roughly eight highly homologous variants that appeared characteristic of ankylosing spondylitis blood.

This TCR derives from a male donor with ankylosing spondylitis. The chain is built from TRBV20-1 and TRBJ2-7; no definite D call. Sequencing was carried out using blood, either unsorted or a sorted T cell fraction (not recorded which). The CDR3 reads CSAGTVPYEQYF. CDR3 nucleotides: TGCAGTGCTGGAACGGTACCCTACGAGCAGTACTTC.